The sequence of this T cell receptor beta chain was determined in a study of CD8+ T cells in alopecia areata. This clone was seen a few times. What it recognizes is unknown. Regarding the study as a whole: Numerous clones, expanded in lesions, remained in scalp and blood during tofacitinib. Whereas mice showed it more clearly, TCR sharing across patients was murkier, possibly because of HLA.

Treatment noted: oral pan-JAK inhibitor, 5-10 mg twice daily. The V end lost 0 bases, the J end lost 8 bases, and 9 bases lay between the germline ends. The germline CDR1 and CDR2 sequences are SGDLS and YYNGEE. CDR3 length equals 13 residues. In each case, RNA was isolated and then reverse transcribed into cDNA as the sequencing template. Some clones are missing from TCRdb's copy, which holds only in-frame ones; the method was immunoSEQ multiplex PCR. The profile shows roughly 98,000 clones, 61% of them singletons. The sample in question was CD8+ T cells sorted from blood, obtained at week 4, from a patient treated with tofacitinib. The V call is TRBV9, the J call TRBJ2-1; perhaps TRBD1 as D (5 bases). This receptor was taken from a human donor with alopecia areata. CDR3 region: CASSVGWGDEQFF. The DNA of the CDR3 is TGTGCCAGCAGCGTAGGGTGGGGCGATGAGCAGTTCTTC. Filled out from reference TRBV9 and TRBJ2-1, the complete variable domain reads DSGVTQTPKHLITATGQRVTLRCSPRSGDLSVYWYQQSLDQGLQFLIQYYNGEERAKGNILERFSAQQFPDLHSELNLSSLELGDSALYFCASSVGWGDEQFFGPGTRLTVL.